This entry describes one T cell receptor beta chain. V gave up 4 bases and J gave up 1 base; unmatched junction bases: 6. Germline loops: CDR1 SGHRS, CDR2 YFSETQ. The CDR3 has 16 residues. Some clones are missing from TCRdb's copy, which holds only in-frame ones; the method was immunoSEQ multiplex PCR. The sample has hundreds of thousands of clones, around nine tenths seen once. The data were taken from a study of blood T cell repertoires in COVID-19. Study overall: Nucleic acid was either cDNA or gDNA, and it came from T cells, B-cell-depleted T cells, or PBMCs.

The chain employs TRBV5-1 and TRBJ1-3; 9 bases match TRBD1. The receptor's source is a man aged 18 to 30 with active or convalescent COVID-19. Sample: peripheral blood. CDR3 in amino acids: CASSKGTGPSGNTIYF. CDR3 coding DNA: TGCGCCAGCAGCAAAGGGACAGGGCCATCTGGAAACACCATATATTTT.